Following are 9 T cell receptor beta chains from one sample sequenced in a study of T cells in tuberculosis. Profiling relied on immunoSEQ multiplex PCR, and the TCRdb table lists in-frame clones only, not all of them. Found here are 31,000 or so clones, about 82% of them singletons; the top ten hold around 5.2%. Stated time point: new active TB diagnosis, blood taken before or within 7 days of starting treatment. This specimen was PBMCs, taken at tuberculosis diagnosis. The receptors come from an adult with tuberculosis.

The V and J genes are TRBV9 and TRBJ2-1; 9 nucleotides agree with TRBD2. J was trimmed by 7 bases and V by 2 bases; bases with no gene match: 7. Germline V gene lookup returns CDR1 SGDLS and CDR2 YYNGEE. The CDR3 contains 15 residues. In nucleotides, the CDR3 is TGTGCCAGCAGCGTGTGGCGGGAGGGGTGGAATGAGCAGTTCTTC. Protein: CASSVWREGWNEQFF.

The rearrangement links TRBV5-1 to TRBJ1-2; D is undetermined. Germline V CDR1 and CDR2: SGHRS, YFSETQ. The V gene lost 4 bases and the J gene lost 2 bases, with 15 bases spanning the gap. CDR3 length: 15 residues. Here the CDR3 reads CASSPTGGLNYGYTF. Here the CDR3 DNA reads TGCGCCAGCAGCCCAACCGGAGGCCTAAACTATGGCTACACCTTC.

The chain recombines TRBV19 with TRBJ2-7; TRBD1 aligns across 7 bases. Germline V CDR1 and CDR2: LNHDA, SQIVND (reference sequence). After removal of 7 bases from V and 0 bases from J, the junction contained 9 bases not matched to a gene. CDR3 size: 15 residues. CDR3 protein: CASNPSGTASYEQYF. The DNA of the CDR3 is TGTGCCAGTAACCCCTCCGGGACAGCCTCCTACGAGCAGTACTTC.

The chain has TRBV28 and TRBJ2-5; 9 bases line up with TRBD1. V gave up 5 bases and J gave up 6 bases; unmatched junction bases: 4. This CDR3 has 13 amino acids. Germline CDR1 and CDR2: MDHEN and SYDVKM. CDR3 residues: CASSTGGRKTQYF. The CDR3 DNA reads TGTGCCAGCAGTACAGGGGGCAGAAAGACCCAGTACTTC.

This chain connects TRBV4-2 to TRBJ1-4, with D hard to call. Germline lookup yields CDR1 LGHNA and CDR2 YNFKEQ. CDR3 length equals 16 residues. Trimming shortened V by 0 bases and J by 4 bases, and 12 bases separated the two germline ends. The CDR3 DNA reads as TGTGCCAGCAGCCAAGAAACTTCCCGGGGTAATGAAAAACTGTTTTTT. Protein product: CASSQETSRGNEKLFF.

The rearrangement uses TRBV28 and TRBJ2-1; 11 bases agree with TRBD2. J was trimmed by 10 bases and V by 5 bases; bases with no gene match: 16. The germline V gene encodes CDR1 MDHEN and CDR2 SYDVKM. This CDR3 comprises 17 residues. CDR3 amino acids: CASSPSLWASGRLEQFF. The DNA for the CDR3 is TGTGCCAGCAGTCCCTCCTTGTGGGCTAGCGGGAGGCTCGAGCAGTTCTTC.

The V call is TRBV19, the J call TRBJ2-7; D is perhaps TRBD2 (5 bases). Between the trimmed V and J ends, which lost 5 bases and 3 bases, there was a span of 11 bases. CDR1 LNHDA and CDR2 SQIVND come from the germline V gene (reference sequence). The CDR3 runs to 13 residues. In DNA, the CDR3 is TGTGCCAGTAGTTCGGGGTCAGGCTACGAGCAGTACTTC. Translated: CASSSGSGYEQYF.

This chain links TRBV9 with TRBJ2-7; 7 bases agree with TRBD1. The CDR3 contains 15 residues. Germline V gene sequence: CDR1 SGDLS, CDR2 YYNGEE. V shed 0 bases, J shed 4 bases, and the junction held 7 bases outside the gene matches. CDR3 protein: CASSVDGTAVYEQYF. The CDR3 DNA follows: TGTGCCAGCAGCGTAGATGGGACAGCGGTTTACGAGCAGTACTTC.

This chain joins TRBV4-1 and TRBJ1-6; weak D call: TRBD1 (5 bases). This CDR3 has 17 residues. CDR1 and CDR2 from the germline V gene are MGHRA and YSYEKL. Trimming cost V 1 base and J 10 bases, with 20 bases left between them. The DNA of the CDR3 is TGCGCCAGCAGCCAAGTTTCCAGGGAGGTAATTAGATCACCCCTCCACTTT. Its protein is CASSQVSREVIRSPLHF.